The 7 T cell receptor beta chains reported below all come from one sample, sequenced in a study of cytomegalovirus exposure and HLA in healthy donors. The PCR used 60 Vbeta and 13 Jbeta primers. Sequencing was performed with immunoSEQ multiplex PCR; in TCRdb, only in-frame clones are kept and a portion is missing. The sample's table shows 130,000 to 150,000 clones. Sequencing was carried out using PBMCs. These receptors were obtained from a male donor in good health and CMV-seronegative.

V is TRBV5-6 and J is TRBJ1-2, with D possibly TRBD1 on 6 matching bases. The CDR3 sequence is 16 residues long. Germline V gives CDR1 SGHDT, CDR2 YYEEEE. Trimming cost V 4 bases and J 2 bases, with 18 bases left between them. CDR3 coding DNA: TGTGCCAGCAGCCCACCAGGGCAGGGGTTAAACTATGGCTACACCTTC. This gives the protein CASSPPGQGLNYGYTF.

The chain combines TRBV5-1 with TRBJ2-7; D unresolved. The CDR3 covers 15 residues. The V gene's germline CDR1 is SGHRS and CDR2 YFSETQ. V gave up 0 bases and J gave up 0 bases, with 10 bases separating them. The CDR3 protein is CASSLVSESSYEQYF. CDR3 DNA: TGCGCCAGCAGCTTGGTATCCGAGAGCTCCTACGAGCAGTACTTC.

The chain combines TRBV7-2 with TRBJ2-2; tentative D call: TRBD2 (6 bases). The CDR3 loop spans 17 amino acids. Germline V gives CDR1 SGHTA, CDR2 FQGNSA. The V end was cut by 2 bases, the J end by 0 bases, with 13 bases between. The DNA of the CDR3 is TGTGCCAGCAGCTTATTCGGAGGGGCGGCGAACACCGGGGAGCTGTTTTTT. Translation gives CASSLFGGAANTGELFF.

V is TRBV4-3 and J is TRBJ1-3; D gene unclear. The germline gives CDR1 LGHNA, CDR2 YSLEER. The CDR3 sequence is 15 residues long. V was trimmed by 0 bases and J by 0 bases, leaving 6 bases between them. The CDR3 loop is CASSQDSVSGNTIYF. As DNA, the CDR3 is TGCGCCAGCAGCCAAGATTCGGTCTCTGGAAACACCATATATTTT.

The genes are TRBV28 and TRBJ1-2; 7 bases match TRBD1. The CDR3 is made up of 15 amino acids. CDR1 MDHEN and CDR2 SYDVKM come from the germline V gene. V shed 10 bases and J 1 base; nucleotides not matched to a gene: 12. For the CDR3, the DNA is TGTGCCATCGAGACCACGGGACAGCTTAACTATGGCTACACCTTC. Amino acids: CAIETTGQLNYGYTF.

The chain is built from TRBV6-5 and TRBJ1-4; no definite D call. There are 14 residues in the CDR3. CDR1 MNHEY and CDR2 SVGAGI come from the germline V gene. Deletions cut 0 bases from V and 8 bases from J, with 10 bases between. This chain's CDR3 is CASSYSIASEKLFF. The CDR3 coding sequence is TGTGCCAGCAGTTACTCGATCGCGTCGGAAAAACTGTTTTTT.

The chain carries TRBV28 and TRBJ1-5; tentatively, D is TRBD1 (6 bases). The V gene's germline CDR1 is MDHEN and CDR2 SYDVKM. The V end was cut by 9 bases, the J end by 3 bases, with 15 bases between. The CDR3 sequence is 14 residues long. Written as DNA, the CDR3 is TGTGCCAGTTCGACAGGCTCTTTCAATCAGCCCCAGCATTTT. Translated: CASSTGSFNQPQHF. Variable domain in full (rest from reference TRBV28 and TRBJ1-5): DVKVTQSSRYLVKRTGEKVFLECVQDMDHENMFWYRQDPGLGLRLIYFSYDVKMKEKGDIPEGYSVSREKKERFSLILESASTNQTSMYLCASSTGSFNQPQHFGDGTRLSIL.